A single sample is the source of the 8 T cell receptor beta chains below, sequenced in a study of cytomegalovirus exposure and HLA in healthy donors. Profiled with immunoSEQ multiplex PCR; TCRdb holds only in-frame clones, not every one. This table holds about 280,000 clones, around 87% found once. What was sequenced was PBMCs. These receptors all come from a young woman in good health and CMV-seronegative.

In its sample, this clone was seen many times. The chain couples TRBV25-1 to TRBJ2-1; 11 bases fit TRBD2. Trimming at V came to 6 bases and at J to 15 bases, leaving 4 bases not matched to a gene. CDR3 length: 11 residues. Germline V gene data show CDR1 as MGHDK and CDR2 as SYGVNS. The CDR3 DNA is TGTGCCAGCAGCAGGACTAGCGGGTTGTTCTTC. Its protein is CASSRTSGLFF.

The rearrangement joins TRBV11-2 to TRBJ2-7; 10 bases agree with TRBD1. From germline, CDR1 is SGHAT and CDR2 FQNNGV. The CDR3 contains 15 residues. Trimming cost V 5 bases and J 3 bases; bases outside gene matches: 7. The CDR3 DNA is TGTGCCAGCAGCCAGAGGGACAGGGGTTACTACGAGCAGTACTTC. This codes for CASSQRDRGYYEQYF.

The V gene is TRBV2, the J gene TRBJ2-7; D ambiguous. Trimming shortened V by 3 bases and J by 3 bases, and 9 bases separated the two germline ends. Germline V lookup: CDR1 SNHLY, CDR2 FYNNEI. The CDR3 loop spans 13 amino acids. CDR3 region: CASSDRYSYEQYF. The CDR3 coding sequence is TGTGCCAGCAGTGACCGGTACAGCTACGAGCAGTACTTC.

The chain links TRBV5-6 to TRBJ1-2; the D is unclear. CDR3 length equals 13 residues. Germline V gene lookup returns CDR1 SGHDT and CDR2 YYEEEE. Trimming stripped 2 bases from V and 2 bases from J, with 7 bases between. The CDR3 DNA sequence: TGTGCCAGCAGCTTTAAAAAAAACTATGGCTACACCTTC. It translates to CASSFKKNYGYTF.

The chain couples TRBV18 to TRBJ2-7, with D uncertain. This CDR3 is 15 amino acids long. CDR1 KGHSH and CDR2 LQKENI come from the germline V gene. V was trimmed by 1 base and J by 2 bases, leaving 12 bases between them. CDR3 nucleotide sequence: TGTGCCAGCTCACCACTTTTAGCCCCGGCCTACGAGCAGTACTTC. Residues: CASSPLLAPAYEQYF. The entire variable domain, with the rest obtained from reference TRBV18 and TRBJ2-7, is as follows: NAGVMQNPRHLVRRRGQEARLRCSPMKGHSHVYWYRQLPEEGLKFMVYLQKENIIDESGMPKERFSAEFPKEGPSILRIQQVVRGDSAAYFCASSPLLAPAYEQYFGPGTRLTVT.

J is TRBJ2-1 and V is TRBV25-1; a possible D gene is TRBD2 (6 bases). The V gene's germline CDR1 is MGHDK and CDR2 SYGVNS. The V end lost 3 bases, the J end lost 0 bases, and 15 bases lay between the germline ends. The CDR3 length is 17 residues. DNA of the CDR3: TGTGCCAGCAGTGACTCCTGGGCCGGGAGCTCCTACAATGAGCAGTTCTTC. Its translation is CASSDSWAGSSYNEQFF.

CDR3 loop: CASRSPGAKNIQYF. CDR3 nucleotide sequence: TGTGCCAGCAGGAGCCCCGGGGCCAAAAACATTCAGTACTTC. The V and J genes are TRBV27 and TRBJ2-4; D is unresolved. The CDR3 totals 14 residues. V was trimmed by 6 bases and J by 1 base, leaving 10 bases between them. Germline V gene sequence: CDR1 MNHEY, CDR2 SMNVEV (reference sequence).

This clone has just a few counts. The gene calls are TRBV6-4 and TRBJ2-3, with D possibly being TRBD2 (6 bases). This CDR3 region has 14 residues. Trimming removed 2 bases from V and 0 bases from J, with 6 bases in between. Germline CDR1 reads MRHNA; CDR2 reads SNTAGT. CDR3 DNA: TGTGCCAGCAGTGACGGAGGGAGCACAGATACGCAGTATTTT. Protein: CASSDGGSTDTQYF.